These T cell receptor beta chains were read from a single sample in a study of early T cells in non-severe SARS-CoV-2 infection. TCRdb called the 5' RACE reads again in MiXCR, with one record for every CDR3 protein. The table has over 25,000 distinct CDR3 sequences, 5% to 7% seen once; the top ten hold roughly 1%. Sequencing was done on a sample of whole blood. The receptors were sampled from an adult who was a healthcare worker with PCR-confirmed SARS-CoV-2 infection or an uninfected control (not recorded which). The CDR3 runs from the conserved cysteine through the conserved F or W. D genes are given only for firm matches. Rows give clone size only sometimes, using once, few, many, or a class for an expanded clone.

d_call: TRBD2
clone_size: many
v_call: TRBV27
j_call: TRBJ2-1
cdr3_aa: CASSFRLAGGDEQFF
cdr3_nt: TGTGCCAGCAGTTTTAGGCTAGCGGGAGGCGATGAGCAGTTCTTC

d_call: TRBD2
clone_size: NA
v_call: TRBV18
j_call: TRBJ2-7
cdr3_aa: CASSLEGGYEQYF
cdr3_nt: TGTGCCAGCTCCCTAGAGGGAGGGTACGAGCAGTACTTC

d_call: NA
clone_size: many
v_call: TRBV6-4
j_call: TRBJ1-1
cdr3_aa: CASSVHLGGTNTEAFF
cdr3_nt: TGTGCCAGCAGTGTGCATTTAGGGGGGACGAACACTGAAGCTTTCTTT

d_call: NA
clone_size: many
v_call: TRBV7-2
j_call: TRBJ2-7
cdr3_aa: CASSLYGPSYEQYF
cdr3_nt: TGTGCCAGCAGCTTATATGGACCCTCCTACGAGCAGTACTTC

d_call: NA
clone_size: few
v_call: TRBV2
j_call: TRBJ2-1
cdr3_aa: CASNAFGTGSSYNEQFF
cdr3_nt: TGTGCCAGCAACGCATTTGGGACCGGCAGCTCCTACAATGAGCAGTTCTTC

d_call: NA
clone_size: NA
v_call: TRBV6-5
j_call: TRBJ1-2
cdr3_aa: CASSYSVAGRSGYTF
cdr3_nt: TGTGCCAGCAGTTACTCTGTCGCAGGGCGCTCTGGCTACACCTTC

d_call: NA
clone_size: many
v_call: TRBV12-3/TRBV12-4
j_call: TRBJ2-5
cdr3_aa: CASSPQMGDQGTQYF
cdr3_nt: TGTGCCAGCAGTCCCCAAATGGGGGACCAAGGGACCCAGTACTTC

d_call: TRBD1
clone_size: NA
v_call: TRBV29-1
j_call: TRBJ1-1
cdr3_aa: CSVGDRESEAFF
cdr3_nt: TGCAGCGTTGGGGACAGGGAGAGCGAAGCTTTCTTT

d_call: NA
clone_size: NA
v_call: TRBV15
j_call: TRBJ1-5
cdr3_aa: CATSRGVSSQPQHF
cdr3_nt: TGTGCCACCAGCAGAGGGGTCTCGAGTCAGCCCCAGCATTTT

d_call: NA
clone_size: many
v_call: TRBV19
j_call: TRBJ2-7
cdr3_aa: CASSPPTGFYEQYF
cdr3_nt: TGTGCCAGTAGCCCTCCTACAGGGTTCTACGAGCAGTACTTC

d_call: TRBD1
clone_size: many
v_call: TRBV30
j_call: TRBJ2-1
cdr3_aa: CARRDSSYNEQFF
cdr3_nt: TGTGCCCGAAGGGACAGCTCCTACAATGAGCAGTTCTTC